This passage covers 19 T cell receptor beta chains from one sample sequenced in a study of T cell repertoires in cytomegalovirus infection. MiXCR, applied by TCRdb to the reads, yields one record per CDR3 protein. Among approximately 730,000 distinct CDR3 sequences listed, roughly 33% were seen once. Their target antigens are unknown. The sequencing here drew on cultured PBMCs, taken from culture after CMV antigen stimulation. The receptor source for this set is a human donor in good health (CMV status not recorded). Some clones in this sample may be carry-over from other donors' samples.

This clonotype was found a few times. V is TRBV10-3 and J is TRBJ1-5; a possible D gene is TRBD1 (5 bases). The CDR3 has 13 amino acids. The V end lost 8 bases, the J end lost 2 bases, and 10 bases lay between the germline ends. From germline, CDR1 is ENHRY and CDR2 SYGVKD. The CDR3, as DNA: TGTGCCATCTCCGAGGGACGCAATCAGCCCCAGCATTTT. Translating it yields CAISEGRNQPQHF.

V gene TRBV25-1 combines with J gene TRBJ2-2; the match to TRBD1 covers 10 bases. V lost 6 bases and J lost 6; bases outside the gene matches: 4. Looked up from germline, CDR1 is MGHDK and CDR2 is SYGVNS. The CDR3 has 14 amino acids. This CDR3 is CASSWTGGPGELFF. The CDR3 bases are TGTGCCAGCAGCTGGACAGGGGGTCCCGGGGAGCTGTTTTTT.

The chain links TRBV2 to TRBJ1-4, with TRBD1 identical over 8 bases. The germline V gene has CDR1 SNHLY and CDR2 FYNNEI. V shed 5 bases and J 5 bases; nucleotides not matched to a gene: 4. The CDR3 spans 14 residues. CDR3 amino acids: CASSWRQGNEKLFF. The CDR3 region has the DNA TGTGCCAGCAGTTGGAGACAGGGGAATGAAAAACTGTTTTTT. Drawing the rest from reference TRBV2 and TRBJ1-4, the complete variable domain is EPEVTQTPSHQVTQMGQEVILRCVPISNHLYFYWYRQILGQKVEFLVSFYNNEISEKSEIFDDQFSVERPDGSNFTLKIRSTKLEDSAMYFCASSWRQGNEKLFFGSGTQLSVL.

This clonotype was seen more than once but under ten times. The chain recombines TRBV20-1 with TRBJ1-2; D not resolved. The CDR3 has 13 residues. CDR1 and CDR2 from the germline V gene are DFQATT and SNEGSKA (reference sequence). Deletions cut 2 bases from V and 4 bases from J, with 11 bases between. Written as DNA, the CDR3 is TGCAGTGCTAGACATAGTCCCGGCTATGGCTACACCTTC. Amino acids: CSARHSPGYGYTF.

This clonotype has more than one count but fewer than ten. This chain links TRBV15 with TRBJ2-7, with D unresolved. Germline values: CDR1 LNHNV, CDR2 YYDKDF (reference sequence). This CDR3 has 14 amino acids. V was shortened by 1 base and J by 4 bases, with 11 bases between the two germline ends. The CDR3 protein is CATSRGVGNYEQYF. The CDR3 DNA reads TGTGCCACCAGCAGAGGGGTAGGGAATTACGAGCAGTACTTC.

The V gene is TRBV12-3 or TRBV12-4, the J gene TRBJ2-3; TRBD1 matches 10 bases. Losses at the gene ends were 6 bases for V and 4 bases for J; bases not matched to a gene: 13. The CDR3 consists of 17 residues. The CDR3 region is CASSSEPGQGLPDTQYF. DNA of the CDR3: TGTGCCAGCAGCTCGGAACCGGGACAGGGGTTACCAGATACGCAGTATTTT.

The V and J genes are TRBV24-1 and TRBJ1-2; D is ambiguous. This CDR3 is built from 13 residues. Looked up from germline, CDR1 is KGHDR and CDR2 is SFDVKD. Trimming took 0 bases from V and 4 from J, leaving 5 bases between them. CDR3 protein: CATSDLLGYGYTF. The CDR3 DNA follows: TGTGCCACCAGTGATTTGTTGGGCTATGGCTACACCTTC.

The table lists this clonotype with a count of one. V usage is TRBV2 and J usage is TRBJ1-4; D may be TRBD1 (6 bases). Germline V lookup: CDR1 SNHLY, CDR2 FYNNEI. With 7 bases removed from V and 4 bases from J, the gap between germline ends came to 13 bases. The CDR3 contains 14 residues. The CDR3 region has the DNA TGTGCCAGCAAGTTGGGGACAAGTAATGAAAAACTGTTTTTT. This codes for CASKLGTSNEKLFF.

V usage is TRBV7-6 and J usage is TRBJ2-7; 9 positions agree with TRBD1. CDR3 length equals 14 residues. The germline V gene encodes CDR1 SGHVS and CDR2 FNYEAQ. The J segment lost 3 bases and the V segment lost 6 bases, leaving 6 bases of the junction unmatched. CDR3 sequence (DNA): TGTGCCAGCAGGACCGGGACAGGGAGCTACGAGCAGTACTTC. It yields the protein CASRTGTGSYEQYF.

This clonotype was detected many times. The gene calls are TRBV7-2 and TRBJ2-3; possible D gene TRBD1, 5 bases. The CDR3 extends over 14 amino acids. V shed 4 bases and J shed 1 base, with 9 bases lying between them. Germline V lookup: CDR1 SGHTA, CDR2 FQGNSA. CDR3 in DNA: TGTGCCAGCAGCTACAGGTTTGGCACAGATACGCAGTATTTT. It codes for CASSYRFGTDTQYF.

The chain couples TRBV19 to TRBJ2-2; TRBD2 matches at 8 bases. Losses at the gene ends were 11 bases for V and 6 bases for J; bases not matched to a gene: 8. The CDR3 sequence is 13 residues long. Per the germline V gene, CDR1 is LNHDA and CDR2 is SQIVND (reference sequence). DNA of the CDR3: TGTGCCTGTGCCGGGACTAGTGCCGGGGAGCTGTTTTTT. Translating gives CACAGTSAGELFF.

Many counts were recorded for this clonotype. CDR3 protein: CASSFDGFTDTQYF. The CDR3 DNA is TGTGCCAGCAGCTTTGATGGATTCACAGATACGCAGTATTTT. The chain has TRBV7-2 and TRBJ2-3, with D hard to call. V lost 3 bases and J lost 2, with 9 bases in between. Germline lookup yields CDR1 SGHTA and CDR2 FQGNSA. This CDR3 is 14 amino acids long.

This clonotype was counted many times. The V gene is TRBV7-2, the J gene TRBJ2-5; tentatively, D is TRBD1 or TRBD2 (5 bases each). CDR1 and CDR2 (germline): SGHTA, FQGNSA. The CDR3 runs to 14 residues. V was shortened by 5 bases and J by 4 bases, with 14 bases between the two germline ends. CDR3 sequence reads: CASSTRDPGETQYF. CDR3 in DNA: TGTGCCAGCAGCACCCGGGACCCCGGAGAGACCCAGTACTTC.

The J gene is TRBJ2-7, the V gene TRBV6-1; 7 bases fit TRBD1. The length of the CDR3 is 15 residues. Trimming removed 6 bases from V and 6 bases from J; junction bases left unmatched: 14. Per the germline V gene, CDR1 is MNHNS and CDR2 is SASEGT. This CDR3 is CASRRLRQGNSEQYF. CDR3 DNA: TGTGCCAGCAGGCGTTTAAGACAGGGTAATAGCGAGCAGTACTTC.

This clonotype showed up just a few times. The CDR3 DNA reads as TGTGCCAGCAGCTTAGAGGGTAGGGCCAAGAATCAGCCCCAGCATTTT. Its protein product is CASSLEGRAKNQPQHF. The chain couples TRBV11-2 to TRBJ1-5; D unclear. V lost 0 bases to trimming and J lost 4 bases, with 13 bases between them. Germline assignment: CDR1 SGHAT and CDR2 FQNNGV. This CDR3 spans 16 amino acids.

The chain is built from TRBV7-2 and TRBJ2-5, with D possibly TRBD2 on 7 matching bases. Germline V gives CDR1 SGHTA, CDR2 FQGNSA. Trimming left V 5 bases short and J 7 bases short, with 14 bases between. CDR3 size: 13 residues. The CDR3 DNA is TGTGCCAGCAGCGAAGGGGGGGGGGCGACCCAGTACTTC. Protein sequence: CASSEGGGATQYF.

The CDR3 here is CSARDSDRGGETQYF. DNA for the CDR3: TGCAGTGCTAGAGACTCAGACAGGGGAGGCGAGACCCAGTACTTC. The chain combines TRBV20-1 with TRBJ2-5; 8 bases align to TRBD1. The CDR3 is made up of 15 amino acids. V trimming: 0 bases; J trimming: 5 bases; junction bases outside the gene matches: 8. The germline gives CDR1 DFQATT, CDR2 SNEGSKA (reference sequence).

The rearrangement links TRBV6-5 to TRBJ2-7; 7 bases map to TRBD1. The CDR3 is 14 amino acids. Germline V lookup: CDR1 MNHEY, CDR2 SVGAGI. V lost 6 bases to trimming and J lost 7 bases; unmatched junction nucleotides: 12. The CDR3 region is CASRTEGAGDEQYF. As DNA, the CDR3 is TGTGCCAGCAGGACAGAGGGGGCCGGGGATGAGCAGTACTTC.

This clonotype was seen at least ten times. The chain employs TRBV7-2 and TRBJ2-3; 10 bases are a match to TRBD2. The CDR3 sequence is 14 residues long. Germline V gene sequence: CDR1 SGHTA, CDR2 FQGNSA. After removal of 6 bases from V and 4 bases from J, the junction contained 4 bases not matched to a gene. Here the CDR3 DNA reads TGTGCCAGCAGTCGAGCGGGGGGGCCAGATACGCAGTATTTT. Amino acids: CASSRAGGPDTQYF.